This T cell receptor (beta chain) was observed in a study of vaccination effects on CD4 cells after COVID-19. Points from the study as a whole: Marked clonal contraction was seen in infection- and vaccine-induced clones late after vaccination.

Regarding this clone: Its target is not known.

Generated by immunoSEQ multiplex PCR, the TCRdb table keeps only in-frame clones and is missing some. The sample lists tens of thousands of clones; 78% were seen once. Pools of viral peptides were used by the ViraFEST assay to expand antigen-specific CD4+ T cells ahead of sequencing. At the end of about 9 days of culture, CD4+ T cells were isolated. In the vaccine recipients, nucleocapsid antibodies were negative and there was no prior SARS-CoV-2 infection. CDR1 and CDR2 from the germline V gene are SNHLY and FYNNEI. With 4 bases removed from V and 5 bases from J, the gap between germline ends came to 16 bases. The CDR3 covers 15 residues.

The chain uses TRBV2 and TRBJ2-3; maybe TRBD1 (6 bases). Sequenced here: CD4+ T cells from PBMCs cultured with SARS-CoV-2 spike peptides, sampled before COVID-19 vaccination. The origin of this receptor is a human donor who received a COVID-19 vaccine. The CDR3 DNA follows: TGTGCCAGCAGTGCCGGGACATCCCGTTTAGATACGCAGTATTTT. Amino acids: CASSAGTSRLDTQYF.